The rows below give T cell receptor beta chains drawn from one sample of a study of molecular identifiers for immune sequencing clone quantification. Via MiXCR, TCRdb re-called the PCR reads, giving one row per CDR3 protein. Of roughly 320,000 distinct CDR3 sequences listed, 20% to 25% were seen once; the top ten hold approximately 0.85%. The sample consisted of naive CD8+ T cells from blood, with Jurkat cell RNA spiked in. These receptors were taken from a human donor in good health. Some libraries in this study had Jurkat cell RNA spiked in. The CDR3 runs from the conserved cysteine through the conserved F or W. Each record gives: J gene, clone size, D gene, V gene, CDR3 protein, CDR3 DNA. A D gene is named only where the DNA matches it firmly. Rows give clone size only sometimes, using once, few, many, or a class for an expanded clone.

J gene: TRBJ2-3
clone size: few
D gene: .
V gene: TRBV19
CDR3 protein: CASTQPPDTQYF
CDR3 DNA: TGTGCCAGTACCCAACCCCCAGATACGCAGTATTTT

J gene: TRBJ2-5
clone size: few
D gene: TRBD1
V gene: TRBV3-1
CDR3 protein: CASSLSGTGLQETQYF
CDR3 DNA: TGTGCCAGCAGCCTTTCCGGGACAGGGCTCCAAGAGACCCAGTACTTC

J gene: TRBJ1-2
clone size: many
D gene: TRBD1
V gene: TRBV12-3/TRBV12-4
CDR3 protein: CASSFGTAYGYTF
CDR3 DNA: TGTGCCAGCAGTTTCGGGACAGCCTATGGCTACACCTTC

J gene: TRBJ1-1
clone size: many
D gene: .
V gene: TRBV20-1
CDR3 protein: CSAPGQAFF
CDR3 DNA: TGCAGTGCCCCGGGTCAAGCTTTCTTT

J gene: TRBJ2-7
clone size: many
D gene: .
V gene: TRBV5-5
CDR3 protein: CASSQSWGAGYEQYF
CDR3 DNA: TGTGCCAGCAGCCAGTCGTGGGGGGCCGGGTACGAGCAGTACTTC

J gene: TRBJ2-3
clone size: many
D gene: .
V gene: TRBV5-6
CDR3 protein: CASSLEIQRSTDTQYF
CDR3 DNA: TGTGCCAGCAGCTTGGAGATACAGAGAAGCACAGATACGCAGTATTTT

J gene: TRBJ1-2
clone size: many
D gene: .
V gene: TRBV6-1
CDR3 protein: CASVETVNYGYTF
CDR3 DNA: TGTGCCAGCGTAGAGACAGTTAACTATGGCTACACCTTC

J gene: TRBJ2-3
clone size: many
D gene: .
V gene: TRBV4-3
CDR3 protein: CASSPDSSTDTQYF
CDR3 DNA: TGCGCCAGCAGCCCCGACAGTAGCACAGATACGCAGTATTTT

J gene: TRBJ2-5
clone size: few
D gene: .
V gene: TRBV20-1
CDR3 protein: CSARGRVLSGKTQYF
CDR3 DNA: TGCAGTGCTAGAGGCAGGGTCCTATCAGGAAAGACCCAGTACTTC

J gene: TRBJ2-7
clone size: many
D gene: .
V gene: TRBV7-9
CDR3 protein: CASSPPGYEQYF
CDR3 DNA: TGTGCCAGCAGCCCCCCCGGGTACGAGCAGTACTTC

J gene: TRBJ2-3
clone size: many
D gene: .
V gene: TRBV29-1
CDR3 protein: CSVDSDSSLQDTQYF
CDR3 DNA: TGCAGCGTTGACTCGGACTCCTCGCTACAAGATACGCAGTATTTT

J gene: TRBJ2-2
clone size: many
D gene: .
V gene: TRBV4-3
CDR3 protein: CASSQDRAGELFF
CDR3 DNA: TGCGCCAGCAGCCAAGATAGAGCCGGGGAGCTGTTTTTT

J gene: TRBJ2-3
clone size: few
D gene: .
V gene: TRBV28
CDR3 protein: CASSPDSPTDTQYF
CDR3 DNA: TGTGCCAGCAGTCCAGACAGCCCCACAGATACGCAGTATTTT

J gene: TRBJ1-1
clone size: many
D gene: .
V gene: TRBV9
CDR3 protein: CASSVADRDLNTEAFF
CDR3 DNA: TGTGCCAGCAGCGTAGCGGATAGGGATTTGAACACTGAAGCTTTCTTT

J gene: TRBJ2-1
clone size: many
D gene: .
V gene: TRBV11-2
CDR3 protein: CASSLAPTNEQFF
CDR3 DNA: TGTGCCAGCAGCTTAGCCCCGACTAATGAGCAGTTCTTC

J gene: TRBJ2-7
clone size: few
D gene: .
V gene: TRBV20-1
CDR3 protein: CSARDPSGVFSYEQYF
CDR3 DNA: TGCAGTGCTAGAGATCCCTCGGGCGTCTTCTCCTACGAGCAGTACTTC

J gene: TRBJ2-2
clone size: many
D gene: .
V gene: TRBV13
CDR3 protein: CASSLARVGNTGELFF
CDR3 DNA: TGTGCCAGCAGCTTAGCCCGTGTCGGGAACACCGGGGAGCTGTTTTTT

J gene: TRBJ2-3
clone size: many
D gene: .
V gene: TRBV4-3
CDR3 protein: CASSQAGAQGYADTQYF
CDR3 DNA: TGCGCCAGCAGCCAAGCAGGAGCCCAGGGGTATGCAGATACGCAGTATTTT

J gene: TRBJ1-2
clone size: many
D gene: .
V gene: TRBV6-4
CDR3 protein: CASSRTATGFPYGYTF
CDR3 DNA: TGTGCCAGCAGTCGAACCGCCACAGGGTTCCCCTATGGCTACACCTTC

J gene: TRBJ1-1
clone size: few
D gene: .
V gene: TRBV28
CDR3 protein: CASSQQWGVHTEAFF
CDR3 DNA: TGTGCCAGCAGTCAACAATGGGGGGTGCACACTGAAGCTTTCTTT

J gene: TRBJ2-3
clone size: .
D gene: .
V gene: TRBV7-9
CDR3 protein: CASSLVSGSEDTQYF
CDR3 DNA: TGTGCCAGCAGCTTAGTTTCTGGGTCCGAAGATACGCAGTATTTT

J gene: TRBJ2-5
clone size: .
D gene: TRBD2
V gene: TRBV10-3
CDR3 protein: CTISDGTSLQETQYF
CDR3 DNA: TGTACCATCAGTGATGGGACTAGCCTCCAAGAGACCCAGTACTTC

J gene: TRBJ1-1
clone size: many
D gene: .
V gene: TRBV29-1
CDR3 protein: CSVEGGDNWNTEAFF
CDR3 DNA: TGCAGCGTTGAAGGAGGGGACAACTGGAACACTGAAGCTTTCTTT

J gene: TRBJ2-3
clone size: many
D gene: .
V gene: TRBV2
CDR3 protein: CASGTFADTQYF
CDR3 DNA: TGTGCCAGCGGGACTTTCGCAGATACGCAGTATTTT

J gene: TRBJ2-3
clone size: many
D gene: .
V gene: TRBV6-6
CDR3 protein: CASSPPPGYYTDTQYF
CDR3 DNA: TGTGCCAGCAGTCCCCCCCCGGGATACTACACAGATACGCAGTATTTT

J gene: TRBJ2-4
clone size: few
D gene: .
V gene: TRBV21-1
CDR3 protein: CASSPSLSGTEFFLAKNIQYF
CDR3 DNA: TGTGCCAGCAGCCCATCCCTCTCCGGGACAGAGTTTTTTCTGGCCAAAAACATTCAGTACTTC

J gene: TRBJ1-1
clone size: many
D gene: .
V gene: TRBV5-1
CDR3 protein: CASIDSSSTEAFF
CDR3 DNA: TGCGCCAGCATTGACAGTTCTAGCACTGAAGCTTTCTTT

J gene: TRBJ1-2
clone size: few
D gene: TRBD1
V gene: TRBV7-9
CDR3 protein: CASSLDDGQANYGYTF
CDR3 DNA: TGTGCCAGCAGCTTAGATGATGGACAGGCTAACTATGGCTACACCTTC

J gene: TRBJ2-7
clone size: .
D gene: .
V gene: TRBV4-3
CDR3 protein: CASSQGEGGEQYF
CDR3 DNA: TGCGCCAGCAGCCAGGGAGAGGGCGGCGAGCAGTACTTC

J gene: TRBJ2-3
clone size: .
D gene: TRBD2
V gene: TRBV6-5
CDR3 protein: CASSLAGGLLNTQYF
CDR3 DNA: TGTGCCAGCAGTTTAGCGGGAGGACTCCTTAATACGCAGTATTTT

J gene: TRBJ1-5
clone size: .
D gene: .
V gene: TRBV11-2
CDR3 protein: CASSPGPGQAVNQPQHF
CDR3 DNA: TGTGCCAGCAGCCCAGGTCCGGGCCAGGCAGTAAATCAGCCCCAGCATTTT

J gene: TRBJ1-1
clone size: many
D gene: .
V gene: TRBV11-3
CDR3 protein: CASSSSGAEAFF
CDR3 DNA: TGTGCCAGCAGTTCAAGTGGGGCTGAAGCTTTCTTT

J gene: TRBJ2-3
clone size: many
D gene: TRBD2
V gene: TRBV7-2
CDR3 protein: CASKGPSGGAASTDTQYF
CDR3 DNA: TGTGCCAGCAAAGGCCCTAGCGGGGGGGCCGCCAGCACAGATACGCAGTATTTT

J gene: TRBJ2-3
clone size: many
D gene: .
V gene: TRBV5-6
CDR3 protein: CASSFASQADTQYF
CDR3 DNA: TGTGCCAGCAGCTTTGCTAGCCAGGCAGATACGCAGTATTTT

J gene: TRBJ2-2
clone size: few
D gene: .
V gene: TRBV30
CDR3 protein: CAWSNPQHTNTGELFF
CDR3 DNA: TGTGCCTGGAGCAACCCACAGCATACTAACACCGGGGAGCTGTTTTTT

J gene: TRBJ2-4
clone size: few
D gene: .
V gene: TRBV7-9
CDR3 protein: CASGPIFSKNIQYF
CDR3 DNA: TGTGCCAGCGGCCCGATCTTTTCCAAAAACATTCAGTACTTC

J gene: TRBJ2-2
clone size: many
D gene: .
V gene: TRBV28
CDR3 protein: CASSRSPGELFF
CDR3 DNA: TGTGCCAGCAGTAGGTCCCCCGGGGAGCTGTTTTTT

J gene: TRBJ1-5
clone size: once
D gene: .
V gene: TRBV19
CDR3 protein: CASSKDLGGVQPQHF
CDR3 DNA: TGTGCCAGTAGTAAAGACCTAGGTGGAGTTCAGCCCCAGCATTTT

J gene: TRBJ2-1
clone size: .
D gene: TRBD1
V gene: TRBV12-3/TRBV12-4
CDR3 protein: CASRPGQGLVKQFF
CDR3 DNA: TGTGCCAGCCGCCCGGGACAGGGCCTTGTTAAGCAGTTCTTC

J gene: TRBJ1-2
clone size: few
D gene: .
V gene: TRBV28
CDR3 protein: CASSLTDHLLANYGYTF
CDR3 DNA: TGTGCCAGCAGTTTAACGGACCACTTATTAGCTAACTATGGCTACACCTTC

J gene: TRBJ2-3
clone size: .
D gene: .
V gene: TRBV7-9
CDR3 protein: CASSFLAIGTDTQYF
CDR3 DNA: TGTGCCAGCAGCTTTCTGGCGATCGGGACAGATACGCAGTATTTT

J gene: TRBJ2-2
clone size: many
D gene: .
V gene: TRBV7-9
CDR3 protein: CASSPRPGSSGGELFF
CDR3 DNA: TGTGCCAGCAGCCCCCGCCCCGGGAGTTCGGGCGGGGAGCTGTTTTTT

J gene: TRBJ2-1
clone size: few
D gene: .
V gene: TRBV20-1
CDR3 protein: CSAPNGRRLVYNEQFF
CDR3 DNA: TGCAGTGCCCCAAACGGCCGGCGACTAGTCTACAATGAGCAGTTCTTC

J gene: TRBJ2-7
clone size: .
D gene: TRBD2
V gene: TRBV14
CDR3 protein: CASSQYDEGGSEQYF
CDR3 DNA: TGTGCCAGCAGCCAATATGACGAGGGAGGGAGCGAGCAGTACTTC

J gene: TRBJ1-1
clone size: many
D gene: TRBD1
V gene: TRBV27
CDR3 protein: CASSLGTGTNTEAFF
CDR3 DNA: TGTGCCAGCAGTTTGGGGACAGGGACGAACACTGAAGCTTTCTTT

J gene: TRBJ1-5
clone size: many
D gene: TRBD1
V gene: TRBV2
CDR3 protein: CASSTGQGGNQPQHF
CDR3 DNA: TGTGCCAGCAGTACGGGACAGGGTGGTAATCAGCCCCAGCATTTT